The 18 T cell receptor beta chains in this list originate from one sample, sequenced in a study of T cells after yellow fever vaccination. TCRdb re-analysed the 5' RACE reads in MiXCR, keeping a single row per CDR3 protein. The sample lists some 500,000 distinct CDR3 sequences, roughly 13% occurring once. The sequenced sample was PBMCs, obtained on the day of the yellow fever booster vaccination. These receptors all stem from a man aged 25 to 40 who received the YFV17D yellow fever vaccine.

This clonotype appeared a few times. V is TRBV28 and J is TRBJ2-2; D call uncertain. V shed 2 bases and J shed 0 bases, with 7 bases lying between them. The CDR3 has 15 residues. In germline, CDR1 is MDHEN, CDR2 SYDVKM. Here the CDR3 reads CASSLRVPNTGELFF. The CDR3 DNA follows: TGTGCCAGCAGTTTAAGGGTGCCGAACACCGGGGAGCTGTTTTTT.

This clonotype was seen a handful of times. The chain couples TRBV9 to TRBJ2-5; no reliable D call. Per germline, CDR1 SGDLS and CDR2 YYNGEE. CDR3 length: 15 residues. Trimming left V 4 bases short and J 0 bases short, with 13 bases between. CDR3: CASSPKVADQETQYF. The CDR3 region has the DNA TGTGCCAGCAGCCCCAAGGTGGCGGACCAAGAGACCCAGTACTTC. The variable domain in full, with the rest retrieved from reference TRBV9 and TRBJ2-5, is DSGVTQTPKHLITATGQRVTLRCSPRSGDLSVYWYQQSLDQGLQFLIQYYNGEERAKGNILERFSAQQFPDLHSELNLSSLELGDSALYFCASSPKVADQETQYFGPGTRLLVL.

The chain is built from TRBV5-6 and TRBJ2-2; no clear D gene. The CDR3 is 13 residues long. Germline CDR1 and CDR2: SGHDT and YYEEEE. V was trimmed by 0 bases and J by 4 bases, leaving 4 bases between them. CDR3 sequence: CASSLVPTGELFF. Here the CDR3 DNA reads TGTGCCAGCAGCTTGGTGCCCACCGGGGAGCTGTTTTTT.

This chain connects TRBV11-2 to TRBJ2-7; D ambiguous. The CDR3 extends over 14 amino acids. CDR1 is SGHAT and CDR2 is FQNNGV in the germline V gene. The V end lost 5 bases, the J end lost 3 bases, and 14 bases lay between the germline ends. CDR3 sequence: CASSARINNYEQYF. The CDR3 nucleotides are TGTGCCAGCAGCGCTCGTATTAATAACTACGAGCAGTACTTC.

The chain uses TRBV20-1 and TRBJ2-1; 10 positions agree with TRBD2. The junction had 13 bases not matched to a gene; V was cut back by 5 bases and J by 15 bases. This CDR3 comprises 13 residues. The germline CDR1 and CDR2 sequences are DFQATT and SNEGSKA (reference sequence). The CDR3 DNA reads as TGCAGTGCTCCCTCACCATTAGCGGGAGGACTGTTCTTC. As protein: CSAPSPLAGGLFF.

V usage is TRBV12-3 or TRBV12-4 and J usage is TRBJ1-1; possible D gene TRBD1, 5 bases. This CDR3 region has 14 residues. V gave up 8 bases and J gave up 4 bases, with 17 bases separating them. The CDR3 nucleotides read TGTGCCAGCCTCAAGGGGACCTTGGGCACTGAAGCTTTCTTT. This encodes CASLKGTLGTEAFF.

V usage is TRBV28 and J usage is TRBJ2-7; TRBD1 agrees at 8 bases. CDR3 length equals 17 residues. Germline V lookup: CDR1 MDHEN, CDR2 SYDVKM. V shed 4 bases and J 6 bases; nucleotides not matched to a gene: 17. In nucleotides, the CDR3 is TGTGCCAGCAGTTGGACTCCGGTCCGGACAGGGATCCGCGAGCAGTACTTC. Its translation: CASSWTPVRTGIREQYF.

This clonotype has a handful of counts. The gene calls are TRBV6-5 and TRBJ2-7; TRBD1 matches 11 bases. Unmatched junction bases numbered 8, after V lost 4 bases and J lost 6 bases. Germline CDR1 MNHEY, CDR2 SVGAGI. CDR3 length: 15 residues. The CDR3 here is CASSWTGGGLFEQYF. CDR3 DNA sequence: TGTGCCAGCAGTTGGACAGGGGGCGGATTGTTCGAGCAGTACTTC.

This clonotype was found a few times. CDR3 loop: CASRKADPTGELFF. The CDR3 DNA sequence: TGTGCCAGTAGGAAAGCGGACCCCACCGGGGAGCTGTTTTTT. This rearrangement joins TRBV19 to TRBJ2-2; D might be TRBD2 (5 bases). Deletions cut 6 bases from V and 4 bases from J, with 12 bases between. The CDR3 spans 14 residues. The germline V gene has CDR1 LNHDA and CDR2 SQIVND (reference sequence). Using reference TRBV19 and TRBJ2-2 for the parts outside the CDR3, the full variable domain is DGGITQSPKYLFRKEGQNVTLSCEQNLNHDAMYWYRQDPGQGLRLIYYSQIVNDFQKGDIAEGYSVSREKKESFPLTVTSAQKNPTAFYLCASRKADPTGELFFGEGSRLTVL.

V is TRBV15 and J is TRBJ2-5; maybe TRBD2 (7 bases). The germline V gene has CDR1 LNHNV and CDR2 YYDKDF (reference sequence). The length of the CDR3 is 17 residues. V lost 1 base and J lost 5, with 20 bases in between. Here the CDR3 DNA reads TGTGCCACCAGCAGAGGAATTAGCGGGTCAGGGGAGGAGACCCAGTACTTC. Residues: CATSRGISGSGEETQYF. Filled out from reference TRBV15 and TRBJ2-5, the complete variable domain reads DAMVIQNPRYQVTQFGKPVTLSCSQTLNHNVMYWYQQKSSQAPKLLFHYYDKDFNNEADTPDNFQSRRPNTSFCFLDIRSPGLGDTAMYLCATSRGISGSGEETQYFGPGTRLLVL.

The DNA for the CDR3 is TGCAGTGCTACGGGACAGATCACAGATACGCAGTATTTT. It codes for CSATGQITDTQYF. The chain combines TRBV20-1 with TRBJ2-3; 7 bases are shared with TRBD1. Germline values: CDR1 DFQATT, CDR2 SNEGSKA (reference sequence). The V gene end was trimmed by 4 bases and the J gene end by 2 bases; junction bases not matched to a gene: 3. The CDR3 extends over 13 amino acids.

The rearrangement joins TRBV7-9 to TRBJ2-7; 8 bases match TRBD2. Germline V CDR1 and CDR2: SEHNR, FQNEAQ (reference sequence). V lost 0 bases to trimming and J lost 3 bases; unmatched junction nucleotides: 4. The CDR3 totals 15 residues. The DNA of the CDR3 is TGTGCCAGCAGCTTAGCCGGGACTAGGGTCTACGAGCAGTACTTC. Encoded protein: CASSLAGTRVYEQYF.

In its sample, this clonotype was seen a few times. The chain employs TRBV7-2 and TRBJ2-1, with a possible D match to TRBD2 (6 bases). V lost 2 bases and J 6 bases, leaving 23 bases between the germline ends. This CDR3 is 18 amino acids long. The germline CDR1 and CDR2 sequences are SGHTA and FQGNSA. This CDR3 reads CASSLRPGDPLRSNEQFF. The CDR3 bases are TGTGCCAGCAGCTTACGCCCGGGGGATCCTTTGAGGAGCAATGAGCAGTTCTTC.

The chain recombines TRBV5-1 with TRBJ2-1, with D maybe TRBD2 (6 bases). From germline, CDR1 is SGHRS and CDR2 YFSETQ. The length of the CDR3 is 13 residues. Trimming removed 4 bases from V and 9 bases from J, with 14 bases in between. CDR3 nucleotide sequence: TGCGCCAGCAGCCCGCGTTCCGGGGGTGAGCAGTTCTTC. This gives the protein CASSPRSGGEQFF.

The chain has TRBV18 and TRBJ2-1; a possible D gene is TRBD1 (6 bases). In germline, CDR1 is KGHSH, CDR2 LQKENI. Trimming shortened V by 0 bases and J by 3 bases, and 12 bases separated the two germline ends. The length of the CDR3 is 16 residues. The CDR3 region is CASSPPGAGSYNEQFF. The CDR3 nucleotides are TGTGCCAGCTCACCACCGGGGGCGGGTAGCTACAATGAGCAGTTCTTC.

The chain joins TRBV7-9 to TRBJ2-1; D call uncertain. Germline values: CDR1 SEHNR, CDR2 FQNEAQ (reference sequence). The CDR3 is 13 residues long. V was trimmed by 5 bases and J by 8 bases, leaving 13 bases between them. The CDR3 DNA reads as TGTGCCAGCAGCCCGCGAACCTTCCATGAGCAGTTCTTC. As protein: CASSPRTFHEQFF.

This clonotype has a handful of counts. The genes are TRBV14 and TRBJ2-1; D gene uncertain. CDR3 length: 15 residues. Germline values: CDR1 SGHDN, CDR2 FVKESK. V lost 4 bases to trimming and J lost 1 base, with 11 bases between them. In nucleotides, the CDR3 is TGTGCCAGCAGCCCGGGCCCCGGGTCCTACAATGAGCAGTTCTTC. Encoded protein: CASSPGPGSYNEQFF. Full variable domain (outside the CDR3, taken from reference TRBV14 and TRBJ2-1): EAGVTQFPSHSVIEKGQTVTLRCDPISGHDNLYWYRRVMGKEIKFLLHFVKESKQDESGMPNNRFLAERTGGTYSTLKVQPAELEDSGVYFCASSPGPGSYNEQFFGPGTRLTVL.

This clonotype was observed a few times. This chain links TRBV6-1 with TRBJ2-7; no definite D call. Germline V gene sequence: CDR1 MNHNS, CDR2 SASEGT. V lost 4 bases, J lost 6 bases, and 10 bases lay in between. The CDR3 spans 12 residues. This chain's CDR3 is CASSVGTGEQYF. The CDR3 DNA follows: TGTGCCAGCAGTGTAGGAACCGGCGAGCAGTACTTC.